Each of the 20 T cell receptor beta chains below was sequenced from the same sample in a study of regulatory T cells in long-lasting Graves disease. Building the TCR beta libraries relied on iRepertoire HTBI primers, and CDR3 regions underwent Arm-PCR. Via MiXCR, TCRdb re-called the multiplex PCR reads, giving one row per CDR3 protein. The data hold roughly 400,000 distinct CDR3 sequences, with over 14% observed a single time. Indicated time point: newly diagnosed GD, antithyroid drugs for less than 3 months. From PBMCs, RNA was extracted and then used to make the TCR library. These same records also appear under a second study, on T cells in Graves' hyperthyroidism and ophthalmopathy.

The sequences come from peripheral blood mononuclear cells (PBMCs), collected at new diagnosis, from a patient treated with antithyroid drugs. Receptors were obtained from a woman between 40 and 55 years old with Graves disease.

The table lists this clonotype with many counts. The rearrangement uses TRBV11-2 and TRBJ2-2; TRBD1 aligns across 8 bases. The germline CDR1 and CDR2 sequences are SGHAT and FQNNGV. Trimming took 3 bases from V and 7 from J; bases not matched to a gene: 7. The CDR3 has 15 amino acids. CDR3 in amino acids: CASSLTGEASGELFF. The DNA of the CDR3 is TGTGCCAGCAGCTTGACAGGGGAGGCGAGCGGGGAGCTGTTTTTT.

Details on this clonotype: The CDR3 does not end in the conserved phenylalanine or tryptophan, so this is likely a read error. The rearrangement links TRBV5-1 to TRBJ2-7, with D unclear. The CDR3 is made up of 16 amino acids. Between the trimmed V and J ends, which lost 4 bases and 0 bases, there was a span of 17 bases. Germline assignment: CDR1 SGHRS and CDR2 YFSETQ. The CDR3 coding sequence is TGCGCCAGCAGCCTAGGTAACACGCCGAGCTCCTACGAGCAGTACTCC. Translation gives CASSLGNTPSSYEQYS.

Ten or more counts support this clonotype. V gene TRBV30 combines with J gene TRBJ1-2; the D gene is possibly TRBD1 (5 bases). The CDR3 is 13 residues long. Germline V gene sequence: CDR1 GTSNPN, CDR2 SVGIG (reference sequence). Trimming pared 4 bases from V and 0 bases from J, leaving 9 bases between. CDR3 residues: CAWTPTANYGYTF. The DNA for the CDR3 is TGTGCCTGGACTCCGACAGCTAACTATGGCTACACCTTC.

This clonotype was seen a handful of times. J is TRBJ1-5 and V is TRBV10-3, with D unresolved. The CDR3 is made up of 14 amino acids. Deletions cut 3 bases from V and 0 bases from J, with 6 bases between. Germline CDR1 ENHRY, CDR2 SYGVKD. The CDR3 sequence is CAISETDSNQPQHF. The DNA of the CDR3 is TGTGCCATCAGTGAAACAGATAGCAATCAGCCCCAGCATTTT.

This chain joins TRBV18 and TRBJ2-7; 8 nucleotides agree with TRBD1. J gave up 8 bases and V 3 bases, and 12 bases lay outside the gene matches. CDR1 and CDR2 (germline): KGHSH, LQKENI. This CDR3 contains 15 residues. The CDR3 spells CASSPRLGQGAQQYF. The CDR3 DNA reads TGTGCCAGCTCACCCCGATTAGGTCAGGGGGCTCAGCAGTACTTC.

This clonotype was detected once. This chain links TRBV7-9 with TRBJ2-7; 7 nucleotides line up with TRBD2. V was pared by 1 base and J by 2 bases, with 5 bases of the junction left unmatched. The length of the CDR3 is 15 residues. Germline CDR1 SEHNR, CDR2 FQNEAQ (reference sequence). The CDR3 reads CASSLGTRVAYEQYF. Here the CDR3 DNA reads TGTGCCAGCAGCTTAGGGACTAGGGTTGCCTACGAGCAGTACTTC.

The V gene is TRBV5-4, the J gene TRBJ1-2, with D possibly being TRBD1 (5 bases). Germline lookup yields CDR1 SGHNT and CDR2 YYREEE (reference sequence). The CDR3 extends over 16 amino acids. V shed 4 bases and J shed 5 bases, with 21 bases lying between them. The CDR3 nucleotides read TGTGCCAGCAGCCCCCGGGACCTCCCTCGGAAGTATGGCTACACCTTC. Translation gives CASSPRDLPRKYGYTF.

The table lists this clonotype with many counts. The chain has TRBV19 and TRBJ2-7; the D gene is possibly TRBD2 (6 bases). V lost 7 bases, J lost 3 bases, and 10 bases lay in between. The CDR3 covers 12 residues. From germline, CDR1 is LNHDA and CDR2 SQIVND (reference sequence). The CDR3: CASNGGGYEQYF. The CDR3 DNA reads as TGTGCCAGTAATGGGGGAGGCTACGAGCAGTACTTC.

This clonotype was counted at least ten times. V is TRBV2 and J is TRBJ2-1; D unresolved. This CDR3 spans 11 amino acids. Germline V gene data show CDR1 as SNHLY and CDR2 as FYNNEI. The V end lost 6 bases, the J end lost 8 bases, and 8 bases lay between the germline ends. The CDR3 loop reads CASSPEDEQFF. DNA of the CDR3: TGTGCCAGCAGCCCTGAGGATGAGCAGTTCTTC.

The J gene is TRBJ2-7, the V gene TRBV11-2; D is unresolved. The CDR3 loop spans 12 amino acids. The V and J ends lost 5 bases and 6 bases respectively, with 11 bases between them. CDR1 and CDR2 (germline): SGHAT, FQNNGV. CDR3 nucleotide sequence: TGTGCCAGCAGCCTCCCTACGGGCGAGCAGTACTTC. This translates into CASSLPTGEQYF.

Ten or more counts support this clonotype. J is TRBJ2-3 and V is TRBV2, with 7 bases fitting TRBD1. The CDR3 spans 13 residues. Losses at the gene ends were 11 bases for V and 2 bases for J; bases not matched to a gene: 7. Germline V gives CDR1 SNHLY, CDR2 FYNNEI. In DNA form, the CDR3 reads TGTGCCGGCTGGACAGGAGACACAGATACGCAGTATTTT. It codes for CAGWTGDTDTQYF.

This rearrangement joins TRBV20-1 to TRBJ1-5, with D uncertain. Germline loops: CDR1 DFQATT, CDR2 SNEGSKA (reference sequence). V shed 0 bases and J shed 0 bases, with 12 bases lying between them. There are 16 residues in the CDR3. The CDR3: CSARDSGLASNQPQHF. CDR3 coding DNA: TGCAGTGCTAGAGATTCCGGGTTAGCTAGCAATCAGCCCCAGCATTTT.

The table lists this clonotype with many counts. This rearrangement joins TRBV7-2 to TRBJ2-5; tentative D call: TRBD1 (6 bases). Germline V lookup: CDR1 SGHTA, CDR2 FQGNSA. Trimming pared 5 bases from V and 1 base from J, leaving 11 bases between. This CDR3 is built from 14 residues. CDR3 loop: CASSHGQIQETQYF. As DNA, the CDR3 is TGTGCCAGCAGCCACGGACAGATCCAAGAGACCCAGTACTTC.

Only a few counts were recorded for this clonotype. The rearrangement uses TRBV6-2 or TRBV6-3 and TRBJ2-3; D perhaps matches TRBD2 (5 bases). CDR1 is MNHEY, CDR2 SVGEGT, per germline. This CDR3 is 14 amino acids long. Trimming pared 5 bases from V and 1 base from J, leaving 10 bases between. As DNA, the CDR3 is TGTGCCAGCAGTCCGTGGACTCGCACAGATACGCAGTATTTT. Translating gives CASSPWTRTDTQYF.

Worth noting for this clonotype: The final CDR3 position lacks the conserved phenylalanine or tryptophan, pointing to a likely read error. The J gene is TRBJ2-1, the V gene TRBV28, with 8 nucleotides matching TRBD2. Germline CDR1 reads MDHEN; CDR2 reads SYDVKM. V shed 4 bases, J shed 9 bases, and the junction held 5 bases outside the gene matches. The CDR3 spans 13 residues. The DNA for the CDR3 is TGTGCCAGCAGTTCGGGGGGGGTCCTTGAGCAGTTCCTC. It yields the protein CASSSGGVLEQFL.

This clonotype was observed at least ten times. V gene TRBV11-3 combines with J gene TRBJ2-2, with unresolved D. The CDR3 length is 13 residues. From germline, CDR1 is SGHNT and CDR2 YENEEA. With 5 bases removed from V and 6 bases from J, the gap between germline ends came to 10 bases. The CDR3 region has the DNA TGTGCCAGCAGCCTAGGAAGGGCCGGGGAGCTGTTTTTT. As protein: CASSLGRAGELFF.

The chain couples TRBV14 to TRBJ1-4; 7 bases are a match to TRBD1. The ends lost 4 bases at V and 2 bases at J; junction bases unmatched: 4. Germline V lookup: CDR1 SGHDN, CDR2 FVKESK. The CDR3 sequence is 15 residues long. DNA for the CDR3: TGTGCCAGCAGCCGGTACAGGGGCACTAATGAAAAACTGTTTTTT. This translates into CASSRYRGTNEKLFF.

Of note for this clonotype: Germline and junction disagree at one end, which may indicate a read error. This chain joins TRBV28 and TRBJ2-3, with 7 positions matching TRBD1. The CDR3 runs to 15 residues. The V gene's germline CDR1 is MDHEN and CDR2 SYDVKM. The CDR3 DNA reads as TGTGCCAACAGTCCCACCTCCGCCAGGGGGGATACGCAGTATTTT. It yields the protein CANSPTSARGDTQYF.

This clonotype was observed a handful of times. The genes are TRBV29-1 and TRBJ2-1; no clear D. The CDR3 extends over 11 amino acids. Trimming removed 0 bases at V and 5 bases at J, with 2 bases between. CDR1 is SQVTM, CDR2 ANQGSEA, per germline. CDR3 coding DNA: TGCAGCGTTGAAGAAGACAATGAGCAGTTCTTC. It specifies CSVEEDNEQFF.

In this sample, this clonotype turned up a few times. The chain employs TRBV19 and TRBJ2-1; D perhaps matches TRBD2 (7 bases). Germline V CDR1 and CDR2: LNHDA, SQIVND (reference sequence). Trimming took 2 bases from V and 6 from J, leaving 14 bases between them. The CDR3 is 15 amino acids. CDR3 region: CASSIIGGHRNEQFF. As DNA, the CDR3 is TGTGCCAGTAGTATAATCGGGGGGCACCGCAATGAGCAGTTCTTC.